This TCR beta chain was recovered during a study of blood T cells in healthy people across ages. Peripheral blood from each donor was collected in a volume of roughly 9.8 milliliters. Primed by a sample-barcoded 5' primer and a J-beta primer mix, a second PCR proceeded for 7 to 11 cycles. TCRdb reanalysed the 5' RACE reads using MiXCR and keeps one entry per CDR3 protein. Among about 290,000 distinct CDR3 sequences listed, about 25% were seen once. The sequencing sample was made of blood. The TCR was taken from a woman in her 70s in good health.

CDR3 sequence: CASSLGRVSDPQHF. The CDR3 DNA is TGTGCCAGCAGCTTGGGAAGAGTTTCAGATCCCCAGCATTTT. The chain employs TRBV5-6 and TRBJ1-5; D remains unclear. Germline CDR1 and CDR2: SGHDT and YYEEEE. V was trimmed by 0 bases and J by 10 bases, leaving 14 bases between them. CDR3 size: 14 residues.